These 32 T cell receptor beta chains share one sample of origin, sequenced in a study of T cells in localized non-small cell lung cancer. Measured with immunoSEQ multiplex PCR; TCRdb has only the in-frame clones, and not every one. The data contain 52,000 or so clones, 80% to 90% of them singletons. Material: peripheral blood, obtained before any cancer treatment. The receptor source for this set is a male donor aged 60 or over with stage III squamous cell lung carcinoma.

This clone has a single count. V gene TRBV2 combines with J gene TRBJ2-7; 9 bases align to TRBD1. CDR1 and CDR2 (germline): SNHLY, FYNNEI. The V gene end was trimmed by 6 bases and the J gene end by 0 bases; junction bases not matched to a gene: 6. The CDR3 runs 15 residues. The CDR3 here is CASRQGAPFSYEQYF. CDR3 nucleotides: TGTGCCAGCAGACAGGGGGCACCTTTCTCCTACGAGCAGTACTTC.

The genes are TRBV7-8 and TRBJ1-1; D gene ambiguous. The CDR3 has 13 residues. The germline V and J ends were trimmed by 1 base and 4 bases, with 7 bases remaining between them. CDR1 is SGHVS, CDR2 FQNEAQ, per germline. CDR3 DNA: TGTGCCAGCAGCTTAGGAGGGCCCACTGAAGCTTTCTTT. Amino acids: CASSLGGPTEAFF.

This clone showed up just once. This chain connects TRBV25-1 to TRBJ2-5; D possibly corresponds to TRBD2 (5 bases). V lost 3 bases and J 7 bases, leaving 15 bases between the germline ends. This CDR3 is 14 amino acids long. Per germline, CDR1 MGHDK and CDR2 SYGVNS. This CDR3 reads CASSESFGGGTQYF. CDR3 DNA sequence: TGTGCCAGCAGTGAGTCCTTTGGCGGAGGGACCCAGTACTTC.

The V and J genes are TRBV27 and TRBJ1-6; 9 positions agree with TRBD1. Per the germline V gene, CDR1 is MNHEY and CDR2 is SMNVEV (reference sequence). V shed 2 bases and J 4 bases; nucleotides not matched to a gene: 6. The CDR3 is 17 amino acids. The CDR3 reads CASSLVGQGDYNSPLHF. The CDR3 coding sequence is TGTGCCAGCAGTTTAGTGGGACAGGGAGATTATAATTCACCCCTCCACTTT.

This rearrangement joins TRBV7-9 to TRBJ2-7, with D hard to call. CDR3 length: 13 residues. The germline V and J ends were trimmed by 1 base and 2 bases, with 6 bases remaining between them. Looked up from germline, CDR1 is SEHNR and CDR2 is FQNEAQ (reference sequence). The CDR3 sequence: CASSLEFPYEQYF. DNA of the CDR3: TGTGCCAGCAGCTTAGAGTTCCCCTACGAGCAGTACTTC. The complete variable domain, with remaining parts taken from reference TRBV7-9 and TRBJ2-7, reads DTGVSQNPRHKITKRGQNVTFRCDPISEHNRLYWYRQTLGQGPEFLTYFQNEAQLEKSRLLSDRFSAERPKGSFSTLEIQRTEQGDSAMYLCASSLEFPYEQYFGPGTRLTVT.

The chain is built from TRBV10-3 and TRBJ1-6; TRBD1 aligns across 8 bases. Per the germline V gene, CDR1 is ENHRY and CDR2 is SYGVKD. This CDR3 has 13 residues. The junction had 3 bases not matched to a gene; V was cut back by 6 bases and J by 8 bases. CDR3 in amino acids: CAIRGTGYSPLHF. The CDR3 coding sequence is TGTGCCATCAGGGGGACAGGTTATTCACCCCTCCACTTT.

This clone was counted a few times. CDR3: CASSATDGNEKLFF. CDR3 nucleotide sequence: TGTGCCAGCAGCGCCACGGACGGCAATGAAAAACTGTTTTTT. The J gene is TRBJ1-4, the V gene TRBV9, with no clear D. V was pared by 3 bases and J by 5 bases, with 11 bases between. This CDR3 is built from 14 residues. In germline, CDR1 is SGDLS, CDR2 YYNGEE.

The chain employs TRBV5-1 and TRBJ2-1; TRBD2 matches 12 bases. Germline V gives CDR1 SGHRS, CDR2 YFSETQ. CDR3 length: 19 amino acids. J gave up 7 bases and V 3 bases, and 17 bases lay outside the gene matches. DNA for the CDR3: TGCGCCAGCAGCTGGAGTTTAGGTGGAGTCGGGACTAGCGGGAATGAGCAGTTCTTC. It yields the protein CASSWSLGGVGTSGNEQFF. Filled out from reference TRBV5-1 and TRBJ2-1, the complete variable domain reads KAGVTQTPRYLIKTRGQQVTLSCSPISGHRSVSWYQQTPGQGLQFLFEYFSETQRNKGNFPGRFSGRQFSNSRSEMNVSTLELGDSALYLCASSWSLGGVGTSGNEQFFGPGTRLTVL.

This clone showed up just a few times. The chain combines TRBV18 with TRBJ1-5, with D possibly matching TRBD1 (5 bases). Trimming cost V 4 bases and J 7 bases, with 17 bases left between them. The length of the CDR3 is 15 residues. Germline V gives CDR1 KGHSH, CDR2 LQKENI. The CDR3 reads CASSLTDGAHQPQHF. CDR3 nucleotide sequence: TGTGCCAGCTCACTAACGGACGGGGCCCACCAGCCCCAGCATTTT. The full variable domain, in which reference TRBV18 and TRBJ1-5 provide the parts outside the CDR3, is NAGVMQNPRHLVRRRGQEARLRCSPMKGHSHVYWYRQLPEEGLKFMVYLQKENIIDESGMPKERFSAEFPKEGPSILRIQQVVRGDSAAYFCASSLTDGAHQPQHFGDGTRLSIL.

This chain connects TRBV28 to TRBJ1-1; maybe TRBD1 (5 bases). This CDR3 has 11 residues. Germline lookup yields CDR1 MDHEN and CDR2 SYDVKM. Trimming removed 7 bases from V and 8 bases from J, with 11 bases in between. The CDR3 spells CASTGHWEAFF. DNA for the CDR3: TGTGCCAGCACGGGGCACTGGGAAGCTTTCTTT.

The chain uses TRBV19 and TRBJ2-3, with D possibly TRBD2 on 5 matching bases. The CDR3 length is 13 residues. From germline, CDR1 is LNHDA and CDR2 SQIVND (reference sequence). V lost 7 bases and J 0 bases, leaving 8 bases between the germline ends. The CDR3 protein is CASKVASTDTQYF. The CDR3 bases are TGTGCCAGTAAGGTAGCGAGCACAGATACGCAGTATTTT.

V and J are TRBV9 and TRBJ2-1, with 13 bases fitting TRBD2. After removal of 3 bases from V and 3 bases from J, the junction contained 3 bases not matched to a gene. Per the germline V gene, CDR1 is SGDLS and CDR2 is YYNGEE. The CDR3 sequence is 16 residues long. CDR3: CASSAGTSGIYNEQFF. CDR3 sequence (DNA): TGTGCCAGCAGCGCCGGGACTAGCGGGATCTACAATGAGCAGTTCTTC.

A remark on this clone: Other DNA sequences in this specimen translate into the identical CDR3. The rearrangement links TRBV5-1 to TRBJ2-5; 13 bases are shared with TRBD2. CDR3 length: 16 amino acids. V lost 4 bases, J lost 5 bases, and 8 bases stayed unmatched. The V gene's germline CDR1 is SGHRS and CDR2 YFSETQ. The CDR3 is CASSLRLAGGRETQYF. For the CDR3, the DNA is TGCGCCAGCAGCCTACGACTAGCGGGGGGTCGGGAGACCCAGTACTTC.

The gene calls are TRBV25-1 and TRBJ1-1; TRBD1 aligns across 7 bases. V shed 9 bases and J 4 bases; nucleotides not matched to a gene: 17. This CDR3 comprises 16 residues. In germline, CDR1 is MGHDK, CDR2 SYGVNS. The CDR3 spells CASNGDSRLVGTEAFF. CDR3 sequence (DNA): TGTGCCAGTAACGGGGACAGTCGTTTAGTGGGCACTGAAGCTTTCTTT.

The rearrangement uses TRBV4-2 and TRBJ2-5, with 7 bases matching TRBD2. Germline CDR1 reads LGHNA; CDR2 reads YNFKEQ. After removal of 0 bases from V and 6 bases from J, the junction contained 13 bases not matched to a gene. CDR3 length: 17 residues. CDR3 nucleotide sequence: TGTGCCAGCAGCCAAGATCCCCGGGGAGGGACGACCCAGACCCAGTACTTC. Protein product: CASSQDPRGGTTQTQYF.

The chain uses TRBV9 and TRBJ1-5; the D gene is possibly TRBD1 (6 bases). The germline CDR1 and CDR2 sequences are SGDLS and YYNGEE. CDR3 length: 15 residues. Trimming took 4 bases from V and 7 from J, leaving 18 bases between them. CDR3 sequence: CASSLRGGGDQPQHF. DNA for the CDR3: TGTGCCAGCAGCCTTAGGGGAGGGGGAGACCAGCCCCAGCATTTT.

The chain uses TRBV7-9 and TRBJ1-1; 9 nucleotides line up with TRBD1. The V and J ends lost 10 bases and 0 bases, in that order; junction bases with no gene match: 6. The CDR3 extends over 14 amino acids. Per the germline V gene, CDR1 is SEHNR and CDR2 is FQNEAQ (reference sequence). The CDR3 loop reads CATGTGIMNTEAFF. The CDR3 region has the DNA TGTGCCACCGGGACAGGGATTATGAACACTGAAGCTTTCTTT.

CDR3 coding DNA: TGTGCCATCAGCGGCCGGGACAGGGACTCTGGAAACACCATATATTTT. Protein product: CAISGRDRDSGNTIYF. This chain connects TRBV10-3 to TRBJ1-3, with 9 bases fitting TRBD1. The ends lost 6 bases at V and 0 bases at J; junction bases unmatched: 6. This CDR3 has 16 residues. Germline V gives CDR1 ENHRY, CDR2 SYGVKD.

V and J are TRBV27 and TRBJ2-2; maybe TRBD1 (6 bases). The CDR3 consists of 15 residues. CDR1 is MNHEY and CDR2 is SMNVEV in the germline V gene (reference sequence). Trimming shortened V by 4 bases and J by 7 bases, and 16 bases separated the two germline ends. The CDR3 DNA reads TGTGCCAGCAGTTCTACTCAGGGGTGGGGCGGGGAGCTGTTTTTT. Encoded protein: CASSSTQGWGGELFF.

The gene calls are TRBV7-2 and TRBJ1-5; weak D call: TRBD1 (5 bases). The CDR3 extends over 16 amino acids. V was clipped by 1 base and J by 3 bases, with 13 bases between them. In germline, CDR1 is SGHTA, CDR2 FQGNSA. Here the CDR3 DNA reads TGTGCCAGCAGCTTAGATCGAAGGGGTCACAATCAGCCCCAGCATTTT. Translating gives CASSLDRRGHNQPQHF. Full variable domain (missing parts from reference TRBV7-2 and TRBJ1-5): GAGVSQSPSNKVTEKGKDVELRCDPISGHTALYWYRQSLGQGLEFLIYFQGNSAPDKSGLPSDRFSAERTGGSVSTLTIQRTQQEDSAVYLCASSLDRRGHNQPQHFGDGTRLSIL.

This rearrangement joins TRBV2 to TRBJ2-3; D unclear. CDR1 SNHLY and CDR2 FYNNEI come from the germline V gene. Trimming pared 6 bases from V and 4 bases from J, leaving 8 bases between. The CDR3 spans 12 residues. The CDR3 is CASRGPADTQYF. CDR3 coding DNA: TGTGCCAGCAGAGGACCCGCAGATACGCAGTATTTT.

The chain couples TRBV7-9 to TRBJ1-1; D gene ambiguous. V was pared by 4 bases and J by 4 bases, with 13 bases between. Germline values: CDR1 SEHNR, CDR2 FQNEAQ (reference sequence). The CDR3 runs to 14 residues. CDR3 DNA: TGTGCCAGCAGCTCCCCCCCAGGCGTCACTGAAGCTTTCTTT. Its translation is CASSSPPGVTEAFF.

The gene calls are TRBV13 and TRBJ2-3; D might be TRBD1 (6 bases). Germline-derived CDR1 and CDR2 are PRHDT and FYEKMQ (reference sequence). This CDR3 is 19 amino acids long. V lost 4 bases, J lost 0 bases, and 23 bases lay in between. This CDR3 reads CASSSTTLRVTGSTDTQYF. CDR3 bases: TGTGCCAGCAGCTCAACCACGCTTCGGGTGACAGGTAGCACAGATACGCAGTATTTT. Complete variable domain (other parts from reference TRBV13 and TRBJ2-3): AAGVIQSPRHLIKEKRETATLKCYPIPRHDTVYWYQQGPGQDPQFLISFYEKMQSDKGSIPDRFSAQQFSDYHSELNMSSLELGDSALYFCASSSTTLRVTGSTDTQYFGPGTRLTVL.

The chain is built from TRBV19 and TRBJ2-7, with a weak D call TRBD1 (6 bases). The CDR3 contains 13 residues. The ends were cut back, 5 bases at V and 2 bases at J, with 10 bases in the middle. CDR1 and CDR2 from the germline V gene are LNHDA and SQIVND (reference sequence). The CDR3 loop is CASSGQLTYEQYF. The CDR3 coding sequence is TGTGCCAGTAGTGGACAGTTGACCTACGAGCAGTACTTC.

This chain uses TRBV7-9 with TRBJ2-1; D possibly corresponds to TRBD2 (5 bases). V was cut by 5 bases and J by 4 bases, with 9 bases left in between. Germline V gene lookup returns CDR1 SEHNR and CDR2 FQNEAQ (reference sequence). CDR3 length: 13 amino acids. The CDR3: CASSAGLYNEQFF. The CDR3 DNA reads as TGTGCCAGCAGCGCCGGACTGTACAATGAGCAGTTCTTC.

The CDR3 nucleotides are TGTGCCGGGGGAAGGGCGGGGCCCGCAGATACGCAGTATTTT. Protein sequence: CAGGRAGPADTQYF. The rearrangement uses TRBV11-2 and TRBJ2-3; weak D call: TRBD2 (6 bases). The CDR3 extends over 14 amino acids. Germline V lookup: CDR1 SGHAT, CDR2 FQNNGV. The V and J ends lost 11 bases and 4 bases respectively, with 19 bases between them.

The chain couples TRBV9 to TRBJ1-2; 8 nucleotides line up with TRBD1. Germline lookup yields CDR1 SGDLS and CDR2 YYNGEE. CDR3 length: 15 amino acids. The V and J ends lost 4 bases and 5 bases, in that order; junction bases with no gene match: 10. The CDR3 protein is CASSSGTGLTYGYTF. The CDR3 nucleotides read TGTGCCAGCAGCTCTGGGACAGGACTTACTTATGGCTACACCTTC.

The CDR3 DNA sequence: TGTGCCAGCAGTTTACTTACAGGGTCAGAGCAGTACTTC. As protein: CASSLLTGSEQYF. The V call is TRBV27, the J call TRBJ2-7; D possibly corresponds to TRBD1 (6 bases). The CDR3 is 13 amino acids. The V gene's germline CDR1 is MNHEY and CDR2 SMNVEV (reference sequence). The germline V and J ends were trimmed by 2 bases and 7 bases, with 12 bases remaining between them.

The chain combines TRBV6-1 with TRBJ1-1, with D unclear. V was clipped by 6 bases and J by 0 bases, with 8 bases between them. Looked up from germline, CDR1 is MNHNS and CDR2 is SASEGT. The CDR3 extends over 13 amino acids. Here the CDR3 DNA reads TGTGCCAGCAGGGCAGCCATGAACACTGAAGCTTTCTTT. Its translation is CASRAAMNTEAFF.

The chain carries TRBV6-5 and TRBJ2-7; D is perhaps TRBD2 (5 bases). Trimming pared 2 bases from V and 7 bases from J, leaving 15 bases between. There are 14 residues in the CDR3. The germline V gene encodes CDR1 MNHEY and CDR2 SVGAGI. The CDR3 reads CASSYGQVSGEQYF. The DNA of the CDR3 is TGTGCCAGCAGTTACGGTCAGGTCTCGGGGGAGCAGTACTTC.

The chain has TRBV29-1 and TRBJ2-1, with 10 positions matching TRBD2. The germline V gene has CDR1 SQVTM and CDR2 ANQGSEA. The CDR3 contains 13 residues. V trimming: 8 bases; J trimming: 7 bases; junction bases outside the gene matches: 8. The CDR3, as DNA: TGCAGCTCGTGGGGGGGACTAGCGAATGAGCAGTTCTTC. Translated, it gives CSSWGGLANEQFF.

The count of this clone is one. The chain's CDR3 is CASSLGDPRIDTQYF. In DNA form, the CDR3 reads TGCGCCAGCAGCTTGGGGGACCCCCGGATAGATACGCAGTATTTT. This chain links TRBV5-1 with TRBJ2-3; D may be TRBD1 or TRBD2 (5 bases each). V lost 0 bases and J lost 5, with 13 bases in between. CDR3 size: 15 residues. The V gene's germline CDR1 is SGHRS and CDR2 YFSETQ.